This T cell receptor (beta chain) was retrieved from a study of graft-versus-host responses after intestinal transplantation. Study details: Anti-thymocyte globulin served as induction for all recipients, who then took tacrolimus and steroids for around 3 years. Study findings and constraints: The marrow of recipients harbored GvH clones, and ileum or blood showed some of them first.

This clone was observed a single time. Its antigen is unidentified. Profiling relied on immunoSEQ multiplex PCR, and the TCRdb table lists in-frame clones only, not all of them. The sample shows about 18,000 clones, about 93% of them seen only once. The V gene lost 0 bases and the J gene lost 6 bases, with 14 bases spanning the gap. The V gene's germline CDR1 is MGHRA and CDR2 YSYEKL. The CDR3 has 15 residues. The chain has TRBV4-1 and TRBJ1-2; a possible D gene is TRBD1 (6 bases). Source: PBMCs, taken less than 400 days after transplant. This clonotype originated in a human patient who received an intestinal transplant, so some T cells may come from the graft donor. CDR3: CASSQDPSGDHGYTF. The CDR3 coding sequence is TGCGCCAGCAGCCAAGACCCCTCAGGGGATCATGGCTACACCTTC.